This T cell receptor beta chain was observed in a study of blood T cell repertoires in COVID-19. Assay used: immunoSEQ multiplex PCR; TCRdb lists only in-frame clones, some missing. Of 250,000 to 400,000 clones in the sample, around nine tenths were seen once. CDR3 length: 15 amino acids. Trimming took off 1 base at V and 4 bases at J, with 13 bases between the two ends. Germline lookup yields CDR1 LGHNA and CDR2 YNFKEQ. Living in 24 US areas, the participants were between roughly 18 and 90 years of age. Participants reported their clinical history, and cohort assignment relied on those reports. The chain is built from TRBV4-2 and TRBJ1-1; D is perhaps TRBD1 (5 bases). The TCR sequence derives from a man aged 60 to 75 who had recovered from COVID-19. Sequencing was done on a sample of PBMCs or T cells enriched from blood (not recorded which). CDR3 sequence: CASSQAGGWGTEAFF. CDR3 DNA sequence: TGTGCCAGCAGCCAAGCGGGGGGATGGGGCACTGAAGCTTTCTTT.